The clone carrying this T cell receptor beta chain was seen at least ten times. No antigen is known for it. Newly diagnosed hyperthyroidism, duration under 2 months, in patients aged 18 to 65. These data belong to a study of T cells in Graves' hyperthyroidism and ophthalmopathy. The study, taken as a whole, reports: The authors' 13 V-J model separated ophthalmopathy from stable hyperthyroidism.

Per the germline V gene, CDR1 is SEHNR and CDR2 is FQNEAQ (reference sequence). The ends lost 5 bases at V and 5 bases at J; junction bases unmatched: 13. The length of the CDR3 is 17 residues. What was amplified from RNA transcripts were TCR beta CDR3 regions. During a first-round RT-PCR of the TCR CDR3, the HTBI primer set was used. TCRdb independently ran MiXCR on the multiplex PCR reads; one entry per CDR3 protein. Among about 160,000 distinct CDR3 sequences listed, 9.4% were seen once. This sequence originates from a woman aged 18-29 years with Graves' hyperthyroidism that later progressed to Graves' ophthalmopathy. The sample comprised blood. The chain recombines TRBV7-9 with TRBJ2-5; 11 nucleotides match TRBD1. The CDR3, as DNA: TGTGCCAGCAGCCTCGACGCTGGGACAGGGGGTTTGGAGACCCAGTACTTC. It encodes CASSLDAGTGGLETQYF.